A single sample is the source of the 9 T cell receptor beta chains below, sequenced in a study of blood T cell repertoires in COVID-19. Only in-frame clones appear in the TCRdb table, and some are missing; sequencing was by immunoSEQ multiplex PCR. The top ten clones hold 1.5% to 1.9% of a sample with about 410,000 clones, roughly 90% of them seen once. Sequences were obtained from peripheral blood. The receptors stem from a middle-aged woman with COVID-19, enrolled during active disease.

This clone was seen only a few times. V usage is TRBV5-1 and J usage is TRBJ2-1; 8 nucleotides match TRBD1. This CDR3 is 16 amino acids long. Germline lookup yields CDR1 SGHRS and CDR2 YFSETQ. V was clipped by 4 bases and J by 7 bases; unmatched bases: 13. The CDR3 region is CASSPAQWTGMNEQFF. As DNA, the CDR3 is TGCGCCAGCAGCCCTGCCCAATGGACAGGGATGAATGAGCAGTTCTTC.

The gene calls are TRBV5-1 and TRBJ2-1; TRBD2 aligns across 7 bases. V was pared by 1 base and J by 3 bases, with 4 bases of the junction left unmatched. CDR1 SGHRS and CDR2 YFSETQ come from the germline V gene. CDR3 length equals 15 residues. CDR3 bases: TGCGCCAGCAGCTTGCGGGTAGCGGGCTACAATGAGCAGTTCTTC. It encodes CASSLRVAGYNEQFF.

The CDR3 protein is CASSLGTSSYEQYF. The CDR3 DNA reads as TGTGCCAGCAGCTTAGGGACTAGCTCCTACGAGCAGTACTTC. The genes are TRBV7-2 and TRBJ2-7; 7 bases fit TRBD2. CDR3 length: 14 residues. CDR1 SGHTA and CDR2 FQGNSA come from the germline V gene. Trimming removed 1 base from V and 0 bases from J; junction bases left unmatched: 0.

The chain combines TRBV5-1 with TRBJ1-1; D is unclear. The ends were cut back, 2 bases at V and 10 bases at J, with 12 bases in the middle. Germline CDR1 and CDR2: SGHRS and YFSETQ. CDR3 length equals 12 residues. CDR3 coding DNA: TGCGCCAGCAGCTTCAACGGGTGGAGAGCTTTCTTT. Amino acids: CASSFNGWRAFF. Filled out from reference TRBV5-1 and TRBJ1-1, the complete variable domain reads KAGVTQTPRYLIKTRGQQVTLSCSPISGHRSVSWYQQTPGQGLQFLFEYFSETQRNKGNFPGRFSGRQFSNSRSEMNVSTLELGDSALYLCASSFNGWRAFFGQGTRLTVV.

The chain has TRBV30 and TRBJ1-6; D possibly corresponds to TRBD1 (5 bases). The CDR3 loop spans 15 amino acids. Deletions cut 0 bases from V and 9 bases from J, with 15 bases between. Per germline, CDR1 GTSNPN and CDR2 SVGIG (reference sequence). The CDR3 region has the DNA TGTGCCTGGAGTGTACTGGGGGGTGGATTTTCACCCCTCCACTTT. Translation: CAWSVLGGGFSPLHF.

The V and J genes are TRBV15 and TRBJ2-7, with D possibly TRBD2 on 6 matching bases. In germline, CDR1 is LNHNV, CDR2 YYDKDF (reference sequence). The CDR3 loop spans 15 amino acids. With 2 bases removed from V and 4 bases from J, the gap between germline ends came to 15 bases. The CDR3 sequence: CATSRPGDRLYEQYF. CDR3 DNA sequence: TGTGCCACCAGCAGACCGGGGGACCGGTTGTACGAGCAGTACTTC.

This chain uses TRBV7-8 with TRBJ1-6, with D possibly TRBD1 on 5 matching bases. Germline assignment: CDR1 SGHVS and CDR2 FQNEAQ. The length of the CDR3 is 15 residues. Trimming shortened V by 7 bases and J by 4 bases, and 14 bases separated the two germline ends. The CDR3 DNA follows: TGTGCCAGCAATAGCCAGGGTCTTTATAATTCACCCCTCCACTTT. This gives the protein CASNSQGLYNSPLHF.

This chain uses TRBV27 with TRBJ2-3; 9 bases match TRBD2. V shed 4 bases and J 0 bases; nucleotides not matched to a gene: 5. CDR1 is MNHEY and CDR2 is SMNVEV in the germline V gene (reference sequence). This CDR3 has 16 residues. The CDR3 loop reads CASSSTSGTSTDTQYF. The CDR3 DNA reads TGTGCCAGCAGTTCGACTAGCGGTACTAGCACAGATACGCAGTATTTT.

This clone was counted between two and nine times. The chain recombines TRBV19 with TRBJ2-7, with a possible D match to TRBD1 (6 bases). V was shortened by 3 bases and J by 4 bases, with 10 bases between the two germline ends. The CDR3 consists of 13 residues. Germline CDR1 reads LNHDA; CDR2 reads SQIVND (reference sequence). CDR3 amino acids: CASSISQGYEQYF. CDR3 sequence (DNA): TGTGCCAGTAGTATCTCACAGGGTTACGAGCAGTACTTC.